The clone carrying this T cell receptor (beta chain) appeared many times. TCRdb re-analysed the RACE reads in MiXCR, keeping a single row per CDR3 protein. The sample has around 350,000 distinct CDR3 sequences; around 5.5% are singletons. Time point noted: pre-sensitization, week 0. Sample treatment: therapeutic diphenylcyclopropenone sensitization with weekly scalp DPC. The data derive from a study of human T cells and chemical hapten exposure. The germline V and J ends were trimmed by 1 base and 3 bases, with 4 bases remaining between them. CDR3 length: 13 amino acids. Germline V gene sequence: CDR1 LGHNT, CDR2 FRNRAP.

The chain links TRBV12-5 to TRBJ2-1; D gene uncertain. The sample was whole blood, taken in connection with sensitization to the hapten diphenylcyclopropenone (DPC). This TCR came from a woman younger than 30 with alopecia areata. Some clones in this sample may be carry-over from other donors' samples. Here the CDR3 DNA reads TGTGCTAGTGGTTTGGACCGCTACAATGAGCAGTTCTTC. It is translated as CASGLDRYNEQFF.